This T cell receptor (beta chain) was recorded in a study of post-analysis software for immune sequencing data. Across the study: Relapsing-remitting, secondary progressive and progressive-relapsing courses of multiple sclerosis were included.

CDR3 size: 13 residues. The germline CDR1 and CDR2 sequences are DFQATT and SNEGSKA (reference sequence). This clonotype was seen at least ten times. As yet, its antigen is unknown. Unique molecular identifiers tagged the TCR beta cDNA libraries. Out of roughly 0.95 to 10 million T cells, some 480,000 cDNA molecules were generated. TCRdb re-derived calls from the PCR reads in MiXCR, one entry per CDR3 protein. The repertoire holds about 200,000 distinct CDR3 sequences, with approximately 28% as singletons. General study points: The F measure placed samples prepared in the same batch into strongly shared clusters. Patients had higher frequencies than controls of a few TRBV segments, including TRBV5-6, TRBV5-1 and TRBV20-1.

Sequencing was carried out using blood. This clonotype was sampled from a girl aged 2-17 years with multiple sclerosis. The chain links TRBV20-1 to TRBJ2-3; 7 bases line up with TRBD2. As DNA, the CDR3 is TGCAGCGACCTAGCGGCTAGCACAGATACGCAGTATTTT. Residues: CSDLAASTDTQYF.